A single sample is the source of the 10 T cell receptor beta chains below, sequenced in a study of T-cell memory formation after mild COVID-19. TCRdb re-called the 5' RACE reads through MiXCR, storing one row per CDR3 protein. This sample has 470,000 or so distinct CDR3 sequences, with around 18% found just once. Sequencing was done on a sample of PBMCs or a T cell subset sorted from them (not recorded which). The receptors stem from an adult woman who had mild COVID-19 (a few samples of this study predate the infection). Cell type and time point are not known.

This clonotype has at least ten counts. V is TRBV7-6 and J is TRBJ1-2; D possibly corresponds to TRBD1 (6 bases). With 5 bases removed from V and 0 bases from J, the gap between germline ends came to 13 bases. Germline V gene sequence: CDR1 SGHVS, CDR2 FNYEAQ. The length of the CDR3 is 15 residues. This CDR3 reads CASSPTDRANYGYTF. The CDR3 DNA is TGTGCCAGCAGCCCAACGGACAGAGCTAACTATGGCTACACCTTC.

The CDR3 DNA reads as TGCGCCAGCAGCCCCCCAGGGAAACGTCCGTCAGGGGCGTCGGGCTACACCTTC. This codes for CASSPPGKRPSGASGYTF. This sequence joins TRBV4-1 and TRBJ1-2; possible D gene TRBD1, 6 bases. The CDR3 is 18 residues long. Germline loops: CDR1 MGHRA, CDR2 YSYEKL. V lost 4 bases and J lost 8, with 29 bases in between.

This clonotype showed up just a few times. The chain uses TRBV12-3 or TRBV12-4 and TRBJ1-1, with a tentative D call TRBD1 (5 bases). The CDR3 is 14 residues long. Trimming removed 0 bases at V and 7 bases at J, with 12 bases between. The DNA of the CDR3 is TGTGCCAGCAGTTTAGCGAGCAGGGCGTTTGAAGCTTTCTTT. This gives the protein CASSLASRAFEAFF.

This clonotype was counted between two and nine times. The chain combines TRBV6-5 with TRBJ1-2; D is ambiguous. V was trimmed by 3 bases and J by 7 bases, leaving 21 bases between them. The CDR3 loop spans 16 amino acids. CDR1 MNHEY and CDR2 SVGAGI come from the germline V gene. The CDR3 nucleotides read TGTGCCAGCAGTTATTGGGGTCGGAGGGAGCGAGGTGGCTACACCTTC. Its translation: CASSYWGRRERGGYTF.

This clonotype showed up just a few times. The rearrangement uses TRBV12-3 or TRBV12-4 and TRBJ2-1; weak D call: TRBD2 (6 bases). The CDR3 sequence is 14 residues long. V shed 2 bases and J shed 2 bases, with 7 bases lying between them. CDR3 in DNA: TGTGCCAGCAGTTTACTAGCGACCTACAATGAGCAGTTCTTC. Translated: CASSLLATYNEQFF.

V usage is TRBV4-2 and J usage is TRBJ2-7; 10 positions match TRBD2. The CDR3 runs to 16 residues. Germline V gene data show CDR1 as LGHNA and CDR2 as YNFKEQ. Losses at the gene ends were 3 bases for V and 2 bases for J; bases not matched to a gene: 7. The CDR3 DNA reads TGTGCCAGCAGCCAGGGGGGACTAGCGCCACCCTACGAGCAGTACTTC. Its protein is CASSQGGLAPPYEQYF.

V usage is TRBV12-3 or TRBV12-4 and J usage is TRBJ1-5; TRBD1 might be the D (5 bases). The CDR3 has 14 residues. Deletions cut 8 bases from V and 6 bases from J, with 17 bases between. The CDR3 bases are TGTGCCAGCCTCGAGGCACTTGGGGGTCAGCCCCAGCATTTT. It encodes CASLEALGGQPQHF.

The CDR3 nucleotides read TGTGCCAGCAGCGTGGGACAGGGCCGGGGGGCTTTCTTT. Residues: CASSVGQGRGAFF. This sequence joins TRBV7-2 and TRBJ1-1; 9 bases match TRBD1. The CDR3 has 13 residues. In germline, CDR1 is SGHTA, CDR2 FQGNSA. Losses at the gene ends were 5 bases for V and 11 bases for J; bases not matched to a gene: 9.

V usage is TRBV7-8 and J usage is TRBJ2-1; 12 bases are shared with TRBD2. V trimming: 2 bases; J trimming: 3 bases; junction bases outside the gene matches: 8. The CDR3 is 18 amino acids. Per the germline V gene, CDR1 is SGHVS and CDR2 is FQNEAQ. The CDR3 reads CASSLLPLAGGRYNEQFF. CDR3 bases: TGTGCCAGCAGCTTACTTCCCCTAGCGGGAGGGCGCTACAATGAGCAGTTCTTC.

This chain uses TRBV6-1 with TRBJ2-7; D is possibly TRBD1 (7 bases). The V end was cut by 4 bases, the J end by 2 bases, with 12 bases between. The CDR3 has 14 amino acids. CDR1 is MNHNS, CDR2 SASEGT, per germline. The CDR3 DNA reads TGTGCCAGCAGTGGGACAGGAGGGACCTACGAGCAGTACTTC. The encoded protein is CASSGTGGTYEQYF.